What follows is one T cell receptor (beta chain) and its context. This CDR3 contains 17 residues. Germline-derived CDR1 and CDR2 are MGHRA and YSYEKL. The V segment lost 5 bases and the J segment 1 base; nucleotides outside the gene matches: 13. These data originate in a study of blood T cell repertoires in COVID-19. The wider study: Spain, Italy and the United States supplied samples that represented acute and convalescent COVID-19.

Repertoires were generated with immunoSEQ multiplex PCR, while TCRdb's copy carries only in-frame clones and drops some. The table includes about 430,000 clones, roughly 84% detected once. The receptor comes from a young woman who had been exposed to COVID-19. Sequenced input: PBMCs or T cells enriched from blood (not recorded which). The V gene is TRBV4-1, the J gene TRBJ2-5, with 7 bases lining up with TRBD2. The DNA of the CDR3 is TGCGCCAGCAGCTTAAATGTGGGCGGGAGTATCCAAGAGACCCAGTACTTC. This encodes CASSLNVGGSIQETQYF.